A single sample gave rise to the 5 T cell receptor beta chains below, sequenced in a study of cytomegalovirus exposure and HLA in healthy donors. Vbeta (60) and Jbeta (13) primers were used in the PCR. Produced via immunoSEQ multiplex PCR; TCRdb's table is partial and in-frame only. The sample yields approximately 90,000 clones, over 65% seen once. Sequenced: PBMCs. The source is a man aged 35-49 years in good health and CMV-seronegative.

V and J are TRBV5-1 and TRBJ2-1; D ambiguous. Germline V gene lookup returns CDR1 SGHRS and CDR2 YFSETQ. This CDR3 is 16 amino acids long. The V end was cut by 4 bases, the J end by 4 bases, with 18 bases between. The CDR3 DNA reads as TGCGCCAGCAGCACCTCCGCGTCGCAACGTTACAATGAGCAGTTCTTC. Its protein is CASSTSASQRYNEQFF.

V and J are TRBV5-1 and TRBJ2-5, with 9 bases identical to TRBD2. CDR1 and CDR2 (germline): SGHRS, YFSETQ. The V segment lost 0 bases and the J segment 4 bases; nucleotides outside the gene matches: 4. The CDR3 totals 15 residues. The CDR3 protein is CASSLANSGGETQYF. The CDR3, as DNA: TGCGCCAGCAGCTTGGCCAATAGCGGGGGAGAGACCCAGTACTTC.

This rearrangement joins TRBV5-4 to TRBJ2-2, with 8 bases that match TRBD2. The CDR3 consists of 17 residues. Trimming at V came to 0 bases and at J to 5 bases, leaving 9 bases not matched to a gene. Germline V CDR1 and CDR2: SGHNT, YYREEE (reference sequence). CDR3 loop: CASSLGAVSGTTGELFF. The CDR3 DNA sequence: TGTGCCAGCAGCTTGGGGGCCGTTAGCGGGACAACCGGGGAGCTGTTTTTT.

The CDR3 bases are TGTGCCAGCAGTTTATGGGAGGGGGGGAAGTCTGAAGCTTTCTTT. It translates to CASSLWEGGKSEAFF. The gene calls are TRBV28 and TRBJ1-1, with TRBD1 as a possible D gene (6 bases). V was cut by 0 bases and J by 6 bases, with 14 bases left in between. Germline assignment: CDR1 MDHEN and CDR2 SYDVKM. The CDR3 is 15 amino acids.

This rearrangement joins TRBV2 to TRBJ1-4; 10 nucleotides match TRBD1. Losses at the gene ends were 4 bases for V and 7 bases for J; bases not matched to a gene: 6. Germline V gives CDR1 SNHLY, CDR2 FYNNEI. CDR3 length: 15 amino acids. The CDR3 region is CASSAGDRGGEKLFF. DNA for the CDR3: TGTGCCAGCAGTGCCGGGGACAGGGGTGGTGAAAAACTGTTTTTT.